Below are 30 T cell receptor beta chains sequenced from a single sample in a study of OX40 agonist ivuxolimab in advanced cancers. Repertoires were generated with immunoSEQ multiplex PCR, while TCRdb's copy carries only in-frame clones and drops some. This repertoire shows about 36,000 clones, 65% to 80% found once; its top ten account for more than 9.5%. The starting material was CD4+ or CD8+ T cells sorted from blood, obtained in a trial of the OX40 agonist ivuxolimab. The receptor set was obtained from an adult with an advanced solid tumor such as melanoma, head and neck, liver or kidney cancer.

The V call is TRBV15, the J call TRBJ1-1; D gene unclear. Trimming left V 2 bases short and J 5 bases short, with 18 bases between. Germline assignment: CDR1 LNHNV and CDR2 YYDKDF (reference sequence). This CDR3 has 16 amino acids. This chain's CDR3 is CATSRPWARSRTEAFF. The CDR3 DNA reads as TGTGCCACCAGCAGACCTTGGGCCCGATCGCGGACTGAAGCTTTCTTT.

The genes are TRBV19 and TRBJ1-1; possible D gene TRBD1, 5 bases. The germline V gene has CDR1 LNHDA and CDR2 SQIVND (reference sequence). This CDR3 comprises 12 residues. CDR3 nucleotides: TGTGCAACCCAGAGGGGTCCCACTGAAGCTTTCTTT. The encoded protein is CATQRGPTEAFF.

This chain connects TRBV6-1 to TRBJ2-3; D not resolved. V lost 3 bases and J lost 0, with 10 bases in between. Germline CDR1 reads MNHNS; CDR2 reads SASEGT. The CDR3 length is 15 residues. CDR3 loop: CASSDDNTSTDTQYF. The CDR3 bases are TGTGCCAGCAGTGATGACAATACTAGCACAGATACGCAGTATTTT.

This rearrangement joins TRBV27 to TRBJ2-1; D tentatively fits TRBD1 or TRBD2 (5 bases each). This CDR3 is 16 amino acids long. Trimming cost V 6 bases and J 4 bases, with 19 bases left between them. Germline V gene lookup returns CDR1 MNHEY and CDR2 SMNVEV (reference sequence). The CDR3 DNA is TGTGCCAGCAGCCGACGGGGCGACATGTATTACAATGAGCAGTTCTTC. It yields the protein CASSRRGDMYYNEQFF.

V gene TRBV6-1 combines with J gene TRBJ1-2; the match to TRBD1 covers 8 bases. With V trimmed by 5 bases and J by 7 bases, 3 bases remained unmatched. The germline CDR1 and CDR2 sequences are MNHNS and SASEGT. This CDR3 has 12 residues. CDR3 sequence: CASSSGTGGYTF. The CDR3 DNA follows: TGTGCCAGCAGTTCCGGGACAGGTGGCTACACCTTC.

This rearrangement joins TRBV5-8 to TRBJ2-7, with a tentative D call TRBD1 (5 bases). The CDR3 has 15 amino acids. Trimming took 0 bases from V and 0 from J, leaving 10 bases between them. CDR1 is SGHTS and CDR2 is YDEGEE in the germline V gene. The CDR3: CASSLGQGLSYEQYF. In nucleotides, the CDR3 is TGTGCCAGCAGCTTGGGGCAGGGTCTCTCCTACGAGCAGTACTTC.

V usage is TRBV5-5 and J usage is TRBJ1-5; TRBD1 agrees at 12 bases. The CDR3 sequence is 17 residues long. The ends lost 7 bases at V and 2 bases at J; junction bases unmatched: 10. The germline V gene encodes CDR1 SGHKS and CDR2 YYEKEE (reference sequence). The CDR3 here is CASSGGTGGAGNQPQHF. The CDR3 nucleotides are TGTGCCAGCTCCGGAGGGACAGGGGGCGCCGGCAATCAGCCCCAGCATTTT.

The chain employs TRBV7-9 and TRBJ2-2; 10 bases are shared with TRBD1. V gave up 5 bases and J gave up 7 bases; unmatched junction bases: 7. This CDR3 has 15 amino acids. Germline CDR1 SEHNR, CDR2 FQNEAQ (reference sequence). CDR3 sequence (DNA): TGTGCCAGCAGCCACCGGACAGGGGGTATCGGGGAGCTGTTTTTT. Amino acid sequence: CASSHRTGGIGELFF.

V and J are TRBV6-6 and TRBJ2-5; TRBD2 matches at 9 bases. The CDR3 loop spans 16 amino acids. The junction had 8 bases not matched to a gene; V was cut back by 0 bases and J by 6 bases. Germline V gene data show CDR1 as MNHNY and CDR2 as SVGAGI (reference sequence). The CDR3 spells CASSYSSRGGGKTQYF. CDR3 DNA sequence: TGTGCCAGCAGTTACTCCTCGCGGGGGGGCGGGAAGACCCAGTACTTC.

The chain couples TRBV5-1 to TRBJ1-5; TRBD1 aligns across 8 bases. This CDR3 is built from 14 residues. The junction had 3 bases not matched to a gene; V was cut back by 0 bases and J by 7 bases. CDR1 and CDR2 from the germline V gene are SGHRS and YFSETQ. The CDR3 bases are TGCGCCAGCAGCTTGGGGACAGGGTTGCAGCCCCAGCATTTT. This sequence encodes CASSLGTGLQPQHF.

This clone is medium-sized within its sample. The gene calls are TRBV28 and TRBJ1-6; no firm D call. Germline values: CDR1 MDHEN, CDR2 SYDVKM. The V and J ends lost 7 bases and 0 bases respectively, with 10 bases between them. The CDR3 has 15 residues. This CDR3 reads CASTAGSSYNSPLHF. The CDR3 coding sequence is TGTGCCAGCACCGCCGGAAGCTCCTATAATTCACCCCTCCACTTT.

V and J are TRBV5-6 and TRBJ2-1; the D gene is possibly TRBD1 (6 bases). The germline CDR1 and CDR2 sequences are SGHDT and YYEEEE. This CDR3 contains 14 residues. V was shortened by 7 bases and J by 7 bases, with 18 bases between the two germline ends. The CDR3 loop is CASGEQGFGNEQFF. Here the CDR3 DNA reads TGTGCCAGCGGGGAGCAGGGGTTTGGGAATGAGCAGTTCTTC. Variable domain in full (rest from reference TRBV5-6 and TRBJ2-1): DAGVTQSPTHLIKTRGQQVTLRCSPKSGHDTVSWYQQALGQGPQFIFQYYEEEERQRGNFPDRFSGHQFPNYSSELNVNALLLGDSALYLCASGEQGFGNEQFFGPGTRLTVL.

This chain uses TRBV5-6 with TRBJ1-1, with 7 bases identical to TRBD1. V shed 1 base, J shed 0 bases, and the junction held 6 bases outside the gene matches. The CDR3 length is 16 residues. Per germline, CDR1 SGHDT and CDR2 YYEEEE. The CDR3 bases are TGTGCCAGCAGCTTGCCCGGGACAGCTCTGAACACTGAAGCTTTCTTT. Its protein is CASSLPGTALNTEAFF.

This clone was detected only a few times. V usage is TRBV27 and J usage is TRBJ1-2, with 7 positions matching TRBD1. V lost 0 bases, J lost 3 bases, and 4 bases stayed unmatched. CDR1 is MNHEY and CDR2 is SMNVEV in the germline V gene (reference sequence). The CDR3 has 15 residues. The CDR3 DNA reads TGTGCCAGCAGTTTATCGGGACAGCAATACTATGGCTACACCTTC. Its translation is CASSLSGQQYYGYTF.

V usage is TRBV2 and J usage is TRBJ2-7; tentative D call: TRBD1 (6 bases). The V end was cut by 8 bases, the J end by 3 bases, with 17 bases between. Looked up from germline, CDR1 is SNHLY and CDR2 is FYNNEI. This CDR3 contains 14 residues. The CDR3, as DNA: TGTGCCAGCGCCCCACAGGGTTTCGTCTACGAGCAGTACTTC. It encodes CASAPQGFVYEQYF.

This sequence joins TRBV30 and TRBJ2-3; D remains unclear. Trimming removed 6 bases at V and 1 base at J, with 14 bases between. Germline-derived CDR1 and CDR2 are GTSNPN and SVGIG (reference sequence). CDR3 length: 14 residues. The CDR3 bases are TGTGCCTGTACAGATCTCCATCGCACAGATACGCAGTATTTT. Translated, it gives CACTDLHRTDTQYF.

This chain uses TRBV5-6 with TRBJ1-6; 7 nucleotides line up with TRBD1. Germline V gene data show CDR1 as SGHDT and CDR2 as YYEEEE. J was trimmed by 10 bases and V by 0 bases; bases with no gene match: 10. The CDR3 has 16 amino acids. This chain's CDR3 is CASSLDRGGEESPLHF. CDR3 bases: TGTGCCAGCAGCTTGGACAGGGGCGGTGAAGAATCACCCCTCCACTTT.

This clone was detected only a few times. The chain employs TRBV18 and TRBJ2-6; 10 bases are shared with TRBD1. Germline-derived CDR1 and CDR2 are KGHSH and LQKENI. The trim removed 4 bases at V and 0 bases at J, leaving 3 bases unmatched. This CDR3 is built from 17 residues. CDR3 residues: CASSRGQGNSGANVLTF. Written as DNA, the CDR3 is TGTGCCAGCTCACGGGGACAGGGGAACTCTGGGGCCAACGTCCTGACTTTC.

This chain uses TRBV10-1 with TRBJ1-1; TRBD1 matches at 8 bases. V lost 4 bases and J lost 5; bases outside the gene matches: 9. This CDR3 comprises 15 residues. Germline V CDR1 and CDR2: WNHNN, SYGVQD (reference sequence). The DNA for the CDR3 is TGCGCCAGCAGTGCCGGACGGACAGGGCGGACTGAAGCTTTCTTT. Translation: CASSAGRTGRTEAFF.

The CDR3 region has the DNA TGTGCCAGCAGGCCCCGGGCGACTAATGAAAAACTGTTTTTT. Amino acids: CASRPRATNEKLFF. The chain carries TRBV6-1 and TRBJ1-4; D gene uncertain. The CDR3 is made up of 14 amino acids. Trimming removed 6 bases at V and 2 bases at J, with 10 bases between. Germline values: CDR1 MNHNS, CDR2 SASEGT.

Written as DNA, the CDR3 is TGTGCCAGCAGTCGACAGACCTATAATTCACCCCTCCACTTT. Its translation: CASSRQTYNSPLHF. This chain uses TRBV14 with TRBJ1-6; the D gene is possibly TRBD1 (5 bases). Germline V gene lookup returns CDR1 SGHDN and CDR2 FVKESK. The CDR3 totals 14 residues. Deletions cut 6 bases from V and 2 bases from J, with 8 bases between.

Here the CDR3 reads CASSLAATGGLETQYF. The CDR3 DNA reads TGTGCCAGCAGCTTAGCGGCGACAGGGGGGTTGGAGACCCAGTACTTC. The V gene is TRBV7-8, the J gene TRBJ2-5; 9 bases are a match to TRBD1. Trimming removed 0 bases from V and 5 bases from J; junction bases left unmatched: 7. The CDR3 sequence is 16 residues long. Germline CDR1 and CDR2: SGHVS and FQNEAQ. The variable domain in full, completed from reference TRBV7-8 and TRBJ2-5, reads GAGVSQSPRYKVAKRGQDVALRCDPISGHVSLFWYQQALGQGPEFLTYFQNEAQLDKSGLPSDRFFAERPEGSVSTLKIQRTQQEDSAVYLCASSLAATGGLETQYFGPGTRLLVL.

V and J are TRBV6-1 and TRBJ1-6, with 7 bases that match TRBD1. J lost 0 bases, V lost 3 bases, and 5 bases had no gene match. Germline V gives CDR1 MNHNS, CDR2 SASEGT. The CDR3 has 17 amino acids. The CDR3 coding sequence is TGTGCCAGCAGTGAGACAGGGACCAGCTCCTATAATTCACCCCTCCACTTT. Protein sequence: CASSETGTSSYNSPLHF.

The J gene is TRBJ1-1, the V gene TRBV4-1; possible D gene TRBD1, 5 bases. There are 14 residues in the CDR3. V dropped 4 bases and J dropped 5 bases, with 14 bases sitting between them. From germline, CDR1 is MGHRA and CDR2 YSYEKL. DNA of the CDR3: TGCGCCAGCAGCCGTCGCGGGGGAGGTACTGAAGCTTTCTTT. Amino acid sequence: CASSRRGGGTEAFF.

The gene calls are TRBV5-6 and TRBJ2-7; TRBD2 agrees at 7 bases. Per germline, CDR1 SGHDT and CDR2 YYEEEE. The trim removed 1 base at V and 4 bases at J, leaving 5 bases unmatched. CDR3 length: 14 amino acids. This CDR3 is CASSLPGGGYEQYF. The DNA for the CDR3 is TGTGCCAGCAGCTTGCCGGGGGGTGGGTACGAGCAGTACTTC.

The J gene is TRBJ1-2, the V gene TRBV5-8; D uncertain. Per germline, CDR1 SGHTS and CDR2 YDEGEE. V lost 1 base to trimming and J lost 4 bases, with 8 bases between them. This CDR3 comprises 13 residues. The CDR3 loop is CASSLWAPYGYTF. CDR3 nucleotides: TGTGCCAGCAGCTTGTGGGCCCCCTATGGCTACACCTTC. Full variable domain (missing parts from reference TRBV5-8 and TRBJ1-2): EAGVTQSPTHLIKTRGQQATLRCSPISGHTSVYWYQQALGLGLQFLLWYDEGEERNRGNFPPRFSGRQFPNYSSELNVNALELEDSALYLCASSLWAPYGYTFGSGTRLTVV.

The chain carries TRBV5-8 and TRBJ2-3; 9 bases agree with TRBD2. The CDR3 loop spans 16 amino acids. The J segment lost 2 bases and the V segment lost 1 base, leaving 5 bases of the junction unmatched. CDR1 is SGHTS and CDR2 is YDEGEE in the germline V gene. The CDR3 coding sequence is TGTGCCAGCAGCTTGAGGGCTAGCGGGAACACAGATACGCAGTATTTT. It yields the protein CASSLRASGNTDTQYF.

This clone has a handful of counts. The rearrangement uses TRBV7-9 and TRBJ2-2; 7 bases line up with TRBD1. Germline CDR1 and CDR2: SEHNR and FQNEAQ (reference sequence). Trimming cost V 5 bases and J 4 bases; bases outside gene matches: 4. This CDR3 spans 14 amino acids. The CDR3 protein is CASSTPGGTGELFF. The CDR3, as DNA: TGTGCCAGCAGCACACCAGGGGGCACCGGGGAGCTGTTTTTT.

The rearrangement joins TRBV11-2 to TRBJ1-3; D is perhaps TRBD1 (6 bases). Per the germline V gene, CDR1 is SGHAT and CDR2 is FQNNGV. Between the trimmed V and J ends, which lost 5 bases and 4 bases, there was a span of 15 bases. The CDR3 contains 15 residues. CDR3 region: CASSKRDIAGNTIYF. CDR3 in DNA: TGTGCCAGCAGCAAGAGGGACATCGCGGGAAACACCATATATTTT.

The V call is TRBV6-6, the J call TRBJ2-1; D is possibly TRBD1 or TRBD2 (6 bases each). Germline-derived CDR1 and CDR2 are MNHNY and SVGAGI (reference sequence). Trimming cost V 6 bases and J 1 base, with 13 bases left between them. The CDR3 contains 15 residues. In DNA form, the CDR3 reads TGTGCCAGCAGAAATGAGGGGGGTTCCTACAATGAGCAGTTCTTC. Protein sequence: CASRNEGGSYNEQFF.